One and the same sample provided the 32 T cell receptor beta chains below, sequenced in a study of patients and donors after allogeneic stem cell transplantation. TCRdb analysed the RT-PCR reads with MiXCR anew, one entry per CDR3 protein. This table holds approximately 410,000 distinct CDR3 sequences, around 16% found once. Sequenced material: blood, either unsorted or a sorted T cell fraction (not recorded which). All receptors come from a human donor who was either an allogeneic HSCT recipient or a stem cell or donor lymphocyte infusion donor (not recorded which). It is not recorded whose cells these are; they may come from a transplant donor.

The V call is TRBV6-1, the J call TRBJ1-4; D is unresolved. CDR3 length: 15 amino acids. The V and J ends lost 6 bases and 4 bases respectively, with 15 bases between them. The germline V gene has CDR1 MNHNS and CDR2 SASEGT. Written as DNA, the CDR3 is TGTGCCAGCAGCTCCCAACAGCTAGATAATGAAAAACTGTTTTTT. It encodes CASSSQQLDNEKLFF.

The genes are TRBV20-1 and TRBJ1-2; tentatively, D is TRBD1 (5 bases). In germline, CDR1 is DFQATT, CDR2 SNEGSKA (reference sequence). V was cut by 3 bases and J by 10 bases, with 15 bases left in between. The CDR3 runs 12 residues. CDR3 sequence reads: CSASRDAVDYTF. The CDR3, as DNA: TGCAGTGCTAGCCGGGACGCAGTGGACTACACCTTC.

This clonotype showed up just once. The chain is built from TRBV30 and TRBJ2-1; D is uncertain. CDR1 GTSNPN and CDR2 SVGIG come from the germline V gene (reference sequence). V was pared by 2 bases and J by 7 bases, with 9 bases between. The CDR3 is 12 residues long. The CDR3 protein is CAWSHQPNEQFF. The CDR3 bases are TGTGCCTGGAGTCACCAGCCAAATGAGCAGTTCTTC.

This clonotype occurred a few times. The chain uses TRBV7-2 and TRBJ1-2, with 7 bases aligning to TRBD1. Trimming cost V 8 bases and J 5 bases; bases outside gene matches: 8. CDR3 length: 13 amino acids. Germline V gene lookup returns CDR1 SGHTA and CDR2 FQGNSA. This CDR3 is CASHDRAPYGYTF. DNA for the CDR3: TGTGCCAGCCATGACAGGGCCCCTTATGGCTACACCTTC.

This clonotype was seen only a few times. The chain uses TRBV10-2 and TRBJ1-3; D not certain. The CDR3 is 14 amino acids. Germline lookup yields CDR1 WSHSY and CDR2 SAAADI. V lost 4 bases, J lost 1 base, and 8 bases lay in between. This CDR3 reads CASSGQGSGNTIYF. CDR3 DNA: TGCGCCAGCAGTGGGCAAGGGTCTGGAAACACCATATATTTT.

The chain carries TRBV7-2 and TRBJ1-2, with D perhaps TRBD1 (6 bases). Trimming removed 1 base at V and 7 bases at J, with 10 bases between. Germline-derived CDR1 and CDR2 are SGHTA and FQGNSA. CDR3 length: 13 residues. The CDR3 spells CASSLVTGSGYTF. The CDR3 DNA is TGTGCCAGCAGCTTAGTTACAGGGTCTGGCTACACCTTC.

The V call is TRBV5-6, the J call TRBJ1-1; D unresolved. Germline V gene lookup returns CDR1 SGHDT and CDR2 YYEEEE. V lost 0 bases and J 1 base, leaving 16 bases between the germline ends. The length of the CDR3 is 17 residues. CDR3 region: CASSLVGRWAANTEAFF. The CDR3 DNA reads TGTGCCAGCAGCTTGGTGGGTCGGTGGGCGGCGAACACTGAAGCTTTCTTT.

This clonotype showed up just a few times. The chain is built from TRBV11-3 and TRBJ1-3; maybe TRBD1 (6 bases). This CDR3 comprises 15 residues. CDR1 is SGHNT, CDR2 YENEEA, per germline. Trimming took 5 bases from V and 1 from J, leaving 12 bases between them. DNA of the CDR3: TGTGCCAGCAGCCGCCGACAGGTTTCTGGAAACACCATATATTTT. Protein: CASSRRQVSGNTIYF. The variable domain in full, completed from reference TRBV11-3 and TRBJ1-3, reads EAGVVQSPRYKIIEKKQPVAFWCNPISGHNTLYWYLQNLGQGPELLIRYENEEAVDDSQLPKDRFSAERLKGVDSTLKIQPAELGDSAVYLCASSRRQVSGNTIYFGEGSWLTVV.

This clonotype was detected a few times. This chain joins TRBV4-3 and TRBJ1-5; perhaps TRBD1 as D (6 bases). The length of the CDR3 is 16 residues. Trimming took 0 bases from V and 6 from J, leaving 15 bases between them. Germline values: CDR1 LGHNA, CDR2 YSLEER. The CDR3 reads CASSQDLMRGSQPQHF. CDR3 nucleotides: TGCGCCAGCAGCCAAGATCTAATGAGGGGGTCTCAGCCCCAGCATTTT.

This rearrangement joins TRBV6-1 to TRBJ1-2, with TRBD1 matching 8 bases. Germline CDR1 MNHNS, CDR2 SASEGT. This CDR3 is 15 amino acids long. V dropped 6 bases and J dropped 0; count of bases not matched to a gene: 6. The chain's CDR3 is CASSLNRGSNYGYTF. DNA of the CDR3: TGTGCCAGCAGCCTAAACAGGGGGTCTAACTATGGCTACACCTTC.

About this clonotype: A read error may produce the germline difference seen at one junction end. The rearrangement joins TRBV18 to TRBJ2-5; D gene uncertain. Germline V CDR1 and CDR2: KGHSH, LQKENI. This CDR3 region has 12 residues. The CDR3 bases are TGTGCCAGCTCAATTAGAGAAGAGACCCAGTACTTT. This sequence encodes CASSIREETQYF.

The chain carries TRBV3-1 and TRBJ2-5, with 9 bases lining up with TRBD2. Germline CDR1 and CDR2: LGHDT and YNNKEL (reference sequence). CDR3 size: 16 residues. V gave up 2 bases and J gave up 5 bases; unmatched junction bases: 9. The chain's CDR3 is CASSQFLAGTGETQYF. The CDR3 nucleotides are TGTGCCAGCAGCCAATTTCTAGCGGGAACAGGGGAGACCCAGTACTTC.

Concerning this clonotype: A much larger clonotype is one base distant, so this may be a read error. It is unclear where the CDR3 begins or ends on the DNA, so no DNA is shown, and the CDR3 is as TCRdb lists it. The genes are TRBV29-1 and TRBJ2-5; the table gives TRBD1 as D, unverified against the DNA. CDR1 SQVTM and CDR2 ANQGSEA come from the germline V gene. Including both end residues, the CDR3 is 12 amino acids long. This chain's CDR3 is CSVEWGPGTLYF.

This clonotype showed up just a few times. The V call is TRBV6-2 or TRBV6-3, the J call TRBJ2-1; 7 bases are a match to TRBD2. The CDR3 covers 15 residues. Germline V gene data show CDR1 as MNHEY and CDR2 as SVGEGT. With V trimmed by 5 bases and J by 3 bases, 7 bases remained unmatched. The CDR3 coding sequence is TGTGCCAGCAGTGTGACTAGCCCGTTCTACAATGAGCAGTTCTTC. This translates into CASSVTSPFYNEQFF.

In DNA form, the CDR3 reads TGTGCCAGCAGTGAACTCCTTTCCGGGGAGCTGTTTTTT. This encodes CASSELLSGELFF. The J gene is TRBJ2-2, the V gene TRBV25-1, with D uncertain. V lost 2 bases, J lost 6 bases, and 7 bases lay in between. CDR3 length equals 13 residues. Germline CDR1 is MGHDK and CDR2 is SYGVNS.

Many counts were recorded for this clonotype. The J gene is TRBJ2-3, the V gene TRBV14; perhaps D is TRBD1 or TRBD2 (5 bases each). This CDR3 has 12 residues. Trimming took off 3 bases at V and 9 bases at J, with 10 bases between the two ends. Germline V CDR1 and CDR2: SGHDN, FVKESK. The CDR3 loop reads CASSHGGRTQYF. For the CDR3, the DNA is TGTGCCAGCAGCCATGGGGGAAGGACGCAGTATTTT.

This clonotype showed up many times. This sequence joins TRBV6-6 and TRBJ2-3, with 9 bases that match TRBD1. Germline V gene data show CDR1 as MNHNY and CDR2 as SVGAGI (reference sequence). CDR3 size: 13 residues. J lost 2 bases, V lost 10 bases, and 4 bases had no gene match. The CDR3 DNA reads TGTGCCATTTCACAGGGGGCCACAGATACGCAGTATTTT. Translated, it gives CAISQGATDTQYF.

This clonotype was seen a few times. The chain is built from TRBV7-8 and TRBJ1-2; D ambiguous. The CDR3 totals 15 residues. V shed 0 bases and J shed 7 bases, with 15 bases lying between them. CDR1 is SGHVS and CDR2 is FQNEAQ in the germline V gene. The DNA of the CDR3 is TGTGCCAGCAGCTTAGCCCCCAGGAGGGTACGTGGCTACACCTTC. Residues: CASSLAPRRVRGYTF.

The rearrangement joins TRBV7-2 to TRBJ2-3; unclear D gene. Germline values: CDR1 SGHTA, CDR2 FQGNSA. The CDR3 has 12 amino acids. V was trimmed by 1 base and J by 10 bases, leaving 9 bases between them. The CDR3 loop reads CASSLEWVAQYF. Here the CDR3 DNA reads TGTGCCAGCAGCTTAGAATGGGTAGCGCAGTATTTT. Supplemented by reference TRBV7-2 and TRBJ2-3, the full variable domain reads GAGVSQSPSNKVTEKGKDVELRCDPISGHTALYWYRQSLGQGLEFLIYFQGNSAPDKSGLPSDRFSAERTGGSVSTLTIQRTQQEDSAVYLCASSLEWVAQYFGPGTRLTVL.

In DNA, the CDR3 is TGTGCCAGCAGCTCCCTCACAGGGACTAGCGGGAACTACGAGCAGTACTTC. It is translated as CASSSLTGTSGNYEQYF. The chain uses TRBV3-1 and TRBJ2-7; 13 bases match TRBD2. CDR1 and CDR2 (germline): LGHDT, YNNKEL (reference sequence). Trimming removed 5 bases from V and 3 bases from J; junction bases left unmatched: 10. The CDR3 has 17 residues.

This clonotype showed up just a few times. V usage is TRBV27 and J usage is TRBJ1-5; tentative D call: TRBD1 (6 bases). Trimming removed 3 bases at V and 4 bases at J, with 10 bases between. Germline values: CDR1 MNHEY, CDR2 SMNVEV (reference sequence). The CDR3 totals 14 residues. The CDR3 protein is CASSLRGRNQPQHF. For the CDR3, the DNA is TGTGCCAGCAGTTTGCGGGGGCGGAATCAGCCCCAGCATTTT.

The chain recombines TRBV12-3 or TRBV12-4 with TRBJ2-5; D remains unclear. The CDR3 is made up of 13 amino acids. The V and J ends lost 1 base and 7 bases respectively, with 10 bases between them. CDR3 nucleotides: TGTGCCAGCAGTTTAGACCCCGTGGGGACCCAGTACTTC. It codes for CASSLDPVGTQYF.

The chain has TRBV15 and TRBJ1-1; D is unresolved. Germline V gives CDR1 LNHNV, CDR2 YYDKDF (reference sequence). V lost 4 bases and J 2 bases, leaving 14 bases between the germline ends. The CDR3 covers 15 residues. The CDR3 sequence: CATSTQGRINTEAFF. The CDR3 nucleotides are TGTGCCACCAGCACCCAAGGACGGATAAACACTGAAGCTTTCTTT.

The genes are TRBV20-1 and TRBJ2-1, with D uncertain. CDR1 is DFQATT and CDR2 is SNEGSKA in the germline V gene (reference sequence). Deletions cut 1 base from V and 10 bases from J, with 11 bases between. This CDR3 has 12 residues. The CDR3 DNA is TGCAGTGCTAGAGTTTCAGGCGTCGAGCAGTTCTTC. Translation gives CSARVSGVEQFF.

The chain is built from TRBV7-2 and TRBJ2-7; 10 bases are shared with TRBD2. The CDR3 has 15 residues. Germline assignment: CDR1 SGHTA and CDR2 FQGNSA. J gave up 7 bases and V 5 bases, and 11 bases lay outside the gene matches. The CDR3 loop reads CASSKSPSGGGEQYF. The CDR3 DNA reads as TGTGCCAGCAGCAAAAGTCCCAGCGGGGGGGGAGAGCAGTACTTC.

This clonotype came up a few times. The chain links TRBV4-2 to TRBJ1-4; D unresolved. Germline V gene lookup returns CDR1 LGHNA and CDR2 YNFKEQ. The length of the CDR3 is 15 residues. V lost 2 bases to trimming and J lost 4 bases, with 11 bases between them. The DNA for the CDR3 is TGTGCCAGCAGCCAACTTTCCGGCCTTAATGAAAAACTGTTTTTT. Amino acids: CASSQLSGLNEKLFF.

This clonotype was counted between two and nine times. As DNA, the CDR3 is TGCGCCAGCAGCGACCAGGCTATCTATGGCTACACCTTC. Protein sequence: CASSDQAIYGYTF. This chain connects TRBV5-1 to TRBJ1-2; no definite D call. Per the germline V gene, CDR1 is SGHRS and CDR2 is YFSETQ. This CDR3 comprises 13 residues. V gave up 4 bases and J gave up 4 bases, with 11 bases separating them.

This clonotype came up a few times. This rearrangement joins TRBV27 to TRBJ2-2; the D gene is possibly TRBD2 (5 bases). Germline V gene sequence: CDR1 MNHEY, CDR2 SMNVEV (reference sequence). V shed 0 bases and J shed 5 bases, with 13 bases lying between them. This CDR3 has 16 amino acids. CDR3 bases: TGTGCCAGCAGTTTATCGAGGGCAGGTATAACCGGGGAGCTGTTTTTT. Translated: CASSLSRAGITGELFF.

This clonotype was seen only a few times. The chain combines TRBV7-3 with TRBJ2-3; a weak D match, TRBD2 (6 bases). Trimming took 5 bases from V and 2 from J, leaving 11 bases between them. This CDR3 contains 14 residues. CDR1 SGHTA and CDR2 FQGTGA come from the germline V gene. The CDR3, as DNA: TGTGCCAGCAGCACCGGGACTTACACAGATACGCAGTATTTT. As protein: CASSTGTYTDTQYF. The full variable domain, in which reference TRBV7-3 and TRBJ2-3 provide the parts outside the CDR3, is GAGVSQTPSNKVTEKGKYVELRCDPISGHTALYWYRQSLGQGPEFLIYFQGTGAADDSGLPNDRFFAVRPEGSVSTLKIQRTERGDSAVYLCASSTGTYTDTQYFGPGTRLTVL.

The chain employs TRBV5-1 and TRBJ1-6; possible D gene TRBD1, 5 bases. This CDR3 region has 16 residues. From germline, CDR1 is SGHRS and CDR2 YFSETQ. V lost 0 bases to trimming and J lost 6 bases, with 13 bases between them. CDR3 in amino acids: CASSLDPGYTNSPLHF. CDR3 bases: TGCGCCAGCAGCTTGGATCCAGGGTATACTAATTCACCCCTCCACTTT. Full variable domain (rest looked up from reference TRBV5-1 and TRBJ1-6): KAGVTQTPRYLIKTRGQQVTLSCSPISGHRSVSWYQQTPGQGLQFLFEYFSETQRNKGNFPGRFSGRQFSNSRSEMNVSTLELGDSALYLCASSLDPGYTNSPLHFGNGTRLTVT.

This clonotype was counted a few times. V and J are TRBV12-3 or TRBV12-4 and TRBJ2-5; D might be TRBD2 (5 bases). CDR3 length: 15 amino acids. The V gene lost 6 bases and the J gene lost 2 bases, with 16 bases spanning the gap. CDR3 nucleotide sequence: TGTGCCAGCAGCCCCTTACGCGGAGGACAAGAGACCCAGTACTTC. Protein sequence: CASSPLRGGQETQYF.

This clonotype was observed a few times. The chain links TRBV27 to TRBJ1-6; D call uncertain. The V end lost 3 bases, the J end lost 12 bases, and 12 bases lay between the germline ends. The CDR3 spans 13 residues. Germline V gene sequence: CDR1 MNHEY, CDR2 SMNVEV (reference sequence). In nucleotides, the CDR3 is TGTGCCAGCAGTTTGGACGGAGCCGTACCCCTCCACTTT. Protein sequence: CASSLDGAVPLHF.